Shown below are 22 T cell receptor beta chains from a single sample sequenced in a study of blood T cell repertoires in COVID-19. Only in-frame clones appear in the TCRdb table, and some are missing; sequencing was by immunoSEQ multiplex PCR. The sample contains about 110,000 clones, roughly 84% of which appear only once. Sequencing input: peripheral blood. The receptor set was obtained from a woman aged 70-85 years with acute or convalescent COVID-19.

The J gene is TRBJ2-5, the V gene TRBV3-1 (or the pseudogene TRBV3-2), with D unresolved. V was shortened by 7 bases and J by 4 bases, with 7 bases between the two germline ends. CDR3 length: 11 amino acids. The germline CDR1 and CDR2 sequences are LGHDT and YNNKEL (reference sequence). In DNA, the CDR3 is TGTGCCAGCACCGGTCGAGAGACCCAGTACTTC. It specifies CASTGRETQYF.

The gene calls are TRBV7-2 and TRBJ2-5; D possibly corresponds to TRBD2 (6 bases). The CDR3 sequence is 14 residues long. The germline V gene encodes CDR1 SGHTA and CDR2 FQGNSA. V lost 1 base, J lost 4 bases, and 10 bases lay in between. CDR3 loop: CASSLVSGRETQYF. As DNA, the CDR3 is TGTGCCAGCAGCTTAGTATCCGGGAGAGAGACCCAGTACTTC.

The chain joins TRBV7-3 to TRBJ2-2; 7 bases match TRBD2. Germline V CDR1 and CDR2: SGHTA, FQGTGA. The CDR3 sequence is 16 residues long. Losses at the gene ends were 1 base for V and 4 bases for J; bases not matched to a gene: 6. The DNA for the CDR3 is TGTGCCAGCAGCTTAAACCCAGCGGGGTCCACCGGGGAGCTGTTTTTT. Protein product: CASSLNPAGSTGELFF.

The chain carries TRBV12-5 and TRBJ2-1, with 7 nucleotides matching TRBD1. After removal of 2 bases from V and 6 bases from J, the junction contained 4 bases not matched to a gene. The CDR3 runs 14 residues. Germline V gene lookup returns CDR1 LGHNT and CDR2 FRNRAP. As DNA, the CDR3 is TGTGCTAGTGGTTTGTCGACAGGGCTCAATGAGCAGTTCTTC. Its translation: CASGLSTGLNEQFF.

The J gene is TRBJ1-2, the V gene TRBV3-1 (or the pseudogene TRBV3-2); 7 positions match TRBD1. Germline values: CDR1 LGHDT, CDR2 YNNKEL (reference sequence). V trimming: 9 bases; J trimming: 3 bases; junction bases outside the gene matches: 4. The CDR3 contains 12 residues. The CDR3 is CASGQEDYGYTF. CDR3 nucleotides: TGTGCCAGTGGACAGGAGGACTATGGCTACACCTTC.

There are a few counts of this clone. This chain joins TRBV5-1 and TRBJ2-3; no clear D. Trimming pared 3 bases from V and 5 bases from J, leaving 13 bases between. The CDR3 loop spans 14 amino acids. Germline CDR1 SGHRS, CDR2 YFSETQ. For the CDR3, the DNA is TGCGCCAGCAGCTCCTCGTCCCTTTTAGATACGCAGTATTTT. It is translated as CASSSSSLLDTQYF. The full variable domain, rest sourced from reference TRBV5-1 and TRBJ2-3, is KAGVTQTPRYLIKTRGQQVTLSCSPISGHRSVSWYQQTPGQGLQFLFEYFSETQRNKGNFPGRFSGRQFSNSRSEMNVSTLELGDSALYLCASSSSSLLDTQYFGPGTRLTVL.

The chain recombines TRBV5-6 with TRBJ1-1; a weak D match, TRBD1 (5 bases). CDR3 length: 13 residues. Trimming cost V 4 bases and J 6 bases, with 13 bases left between them. Germline V gene sequence: CDR1 SGHDT, CDR2 YYEEEE. CDR3 residues: CASSPLGGAEAFF. In DNA form, the CDR3 reads TGTGCCAGCAGCCCTTTAGGAGGGGCTGAAGCTTTCTTT.

Here the CDR3 reads CASSVIAGLGGELFF. The DNA for the CDR3 is TGTGCCAGCAGCGTAATAGCAGGGTTGGGCGGGGAGCTGTTTTTT. The chain joins TRBV9 to TRBJ2-2; weak D call: TRBD1 (5 bases). CDR1 SGDLS and CDR2 YYNGEE come from the germline V gene. Trimming took off 1 base at V and 7 bases at J, with 14 bases between the two ends. There are 15 residues in the CDR3.

This chain connects TRBV11-2 to TRBJ2-5, with D unclear. V lost 6 bases and J lost 2, with 4 bases in between. From germline, CDR1 is SGHAT and CDR2 FQNNGV. The CDR3 contains 11 residues. For the CDR3, the DNA is TGTGCCAGCAGGAGGCAAGAGACCCAGTACTTC. Its protein is CASRRQETQYF.

The chain employs TRBV5-6 and TRBJ2-1; 13 positions match TRBD2. The CDR3 totals 16 residues. Germline CDR1 is SGHDT and CDR2 is YYEEEE. Germline trimming cut 3 bases from V and 4 bases from J; bases unmatched to any gene: 4. The chain's CDR3 is CASSWGTSGAYNEQFF. The CDR3 DNA sequence: TGTGCCAGCAGCTGGGGGACTAGCGGGGCTTACAATGAGCAGTTCTTC.

The CDR3 DNA is TGTGCCAGCAGCTTATGGCCTAGCGGCAACAATGAGCAGTTCTTC. Translating gives CASSLWPSGNNEQFF. The J gene is TRBJ2-1, the V gene TRBV7-3; 7 bases agree with TRBD2. The junction had 6 bases not matched to a gene; V was cut back by 2 bases and J by 5 bases. Germline CDR1 reads SGHTA; CDR2 reads FQGTGA. This CDR3 has 15 amino acids.

The J gene is TRBJ1-1, the V gene TRBV7-9; the D gene is possibly TRBD1 (5 bases). Germline assignment: CDR1 SEHNR and CDR2 FQNEAQ (reference sequence). Trimming shortened V by 3 bases and J by 8 bases, and 10 bases separated the two germline ends. This CDR3 has 12 residues. CDR3 region: CASSFTQGEAFF. The CDR3 DNA is TGTGCCAGCAGCTTCACCCAGGGAGAAGCTTTCTTT.

In DNA form, the CDR3 reads TGCGCCAGCAGCCAAGATTGGGCTAGCGGGGGGATTGAGCAGTTCTTC. It is translated as CASSQDWASGGIEQFF. The chain is built from TRBV4-1 and TRBJ2-1; 11 bases fit TRBD2. Trimming at V came to 0 bases and at J to 9 bases, leaving 7 bases not matched to a gene. Looked up from germline, CDR1 is MGHRA and CDR2 is YSYEKL. The CDR3 loop spans 16 amino acids.

V usage is TRBV11-2 and J usage is TRBJ2-7; 8 positions match TRBD2. The V gene end was trimmed by 2 bases and the J gene end by 1 base; junction bases not matched to a gene: 7. This CDR3 region has 16 residues. Germline values: CDR1 SGHAT, CDR2 FQNNGV. This CDR3 reads CASSLRGGLASYEQYF. The CDR3, as DNA: TGTGCCAGCAGCTTAAGGGGCGGACTAGCATCCTACGAGCAGTACTTC.

For the CDR3, the DNA is TGCGCCAGCAGCCAAGACCGACAGGCCTATAATTCACCCCTCCACTTT. It codes for CASSQDRQAYNSPLHF. V usage is TRBV4-1 and J usage is TRBJ1-6; tentative D call: TRBD1 (6 bases). Germline values: CDR1 MGHRA, CDR2 YSYEKL. V lost 0 bases and J 2 bases, leaving 8 bases between the germline ends. This CDR3 is built from 16 residues.

This chain joins TRBV28 and TRBJ1-2; D is possibly TRBD1 (6 bases). CDR3 size: 12 residues. V lost 5 bases, J lost 4 bases, and 8 bases lay in between. Germline V CDR1 and CDR2: MDHEN, SYDVKM. CDR3: CASSPDSYGYTF. Here the CDR3 DNA reads TGTGCCAGCAGTCCGGACAGCTATGGCTACACCTTC.

The rearrangement joins TRBV3-1 (or the pseudogene TRBV3-2) to TRBJ2-7; 9 nucleotides align to TRBD1. Trimming cost V 4 bases and J 1 base; bases outside gene matches: 5. The CDR3 consists of 15 residues. Per germline, CDR1 LGHDT and CDR2 YNNKEL (reference sequence). Here the CDR3 reads CASSRTGTGSYEQYF. CDR3 nucleotide sequence: TGTGCCAGCAGCCGCACCGGGACAGGGTCCTACGAGCAGTACTTC.

The chain uses TRBV3-1 (or the pseudogene TRBV3-2) and TRBJ2-1; 9 bases align to TRBD1. V dropped 4 bases and J dropped 8; count of bases not matched to a gene: 12. The germline gives CDR1 LGHDT, CDR2 YNNKEL (reference sequence). The CDR3 extends over 16 amino acids. The CDR3 sequence: CASSLPGQGQGDEQFF. The CDR3 nucleotides read TGTGCCAGCAGCCTCCCCGGACAGGGGCAGGGGGATGAGCAGTTCTTC.

This chain links TRBV6-1 with TRBJ2-4, with D possibly matching TRBD1 (6 bases). The CDR3 covers 17 residues. V dropped 2 bases and J dropped 3 bases, with 17 bases sitting between them. The V gene's germline CDR1 is MNHNS and CDR2 SASEGT. The CDR3: CASSERPGQRVKNIQYF. CDR3 coding DNA: TGTGCCAGCAGTGAACGACCGGGACAACGAGTCAAAAACATTCAGTACTTC.

In this sample, this clone turned up a few times. This chain joins TRBV29-1 and TRBJ1-1, with TRBD1 as a possible D gene (6 bases). Trimming pared 7 bases from V and 1 base from J, leaving 13 bases between. CDR3 length equals 13 residues. From germline, CDR1 is SQVTM and CDR2 ANQGSEA. Here the CDR3 DNA reads TGCAGCGGGACGGGACAAGGGAACACTGAAGCTTTCTTT. Its translation is CSGTGQGNTEAFF.

The V gene is TRBV4-2, the J gene TRBJ2-1; D gene unclear. Germline V gene data show CDR1 as LGHNA and CDR2 as YNFKEQ. The V gene lost 0 bases and the J gene lost 7 bases, with 7 bases spanning the gap. CDR3 size: 13 residues. For the CDR3, the DNA is TGTGCCAGCAGCCAAGATCGCGATAATGAGCAGTTCTTC. Encoded protein: CASSQDRDNEQFF.

This chain links TRBV19 with TRBJ1-1; TRBD1 aligns across 7 bases. Germline CDR1 is LNHDA and CDR2 is SQIVND (reference sequence). The CDR3 consists of 14 residues. V was clipped by 8 bases and J by 4 bases; unmatched bases: 10. The CDR3 region is CASRAGTAGTEAFF. The CDR3 DNA reads as TGTGCCAGTCGAGCCGGGACAGCGGGCACTGAAGCTTTCTTT.